A selection of T cell receptor beta chains follows, all from one sample in a study of T cells after yellow fever vaccination. Via MiXCR, TCRdb re-called the 5' RACE reads, giving one row per CDR3 protein. The table has a few hundred thousand distinct CDR3 sequences, 3% to 4.5% seen once. Sample: PBMCs, taken 5 days after the yellow fever booster vaccination. The receptors originated from a man aged 18 to 35 who received the YFV17D yellow fever vaccine. Each CDR3 is given with its conserved first and last residue. A D gene is named only where the DNA matches it firmly. A clone size is listed for some rows: how often the clone was seen (once, few, many), or a class if it is expanded.

j_gene: TRBJ1-2; v_gene: TRBV6-5; d_gene: NA; abundance: NA; CDR3aa: CASSSERDLWGYGYTF; CDR3nt: TGTGCCAGCAGTTCGGAGAGGGACCTATGGGGGTACGGCTACACCTTC
j_gene: TRBJ2-5; v_gene: TRBV20-1; d_gene: NA; abundance: few; CDR3aa: CSARAPARDSETQYF; CDR3nt: TGCAGTGCTAGAGCCCCGGCTAGGGATTCAGAGACCCAGTACTTC
j_gene: TRBJ1-5; v_gene: TRBV19; d_gene: NA; abundance: few; CDR3aa: CASNLDGGRTDQPQHF; CDR3nt: TGTGCCAGTAATCTCGACGGGGGACGGACCGATCAGCCCCAGCATTTT
j_gene: TRBJ1-6; v_gene: TRBV4-3; d_gene: NA; abundance: NA; CDR3aa: CASSQDMDSPLHF; CDR3nt: TGCGCCAGCAGCCAAGATATGGATTCACCCCTCCACTTT
j_gene: TRBJ2-7; v_gene: TRBV2; d_gene: TRBD1; abundance: many; CDR3aa: CASNRGNEQYF; CDR3nt: TGTGCCAGCAACAGGGGCAACGAGCAGTACTTC
j_gene: TRBJ2-2; v_gene: TRBV6-1; d_gene: NA; abundance: NA; CDR3aa: CASKHQPGELFF; CDR3nt: TGTGCCAGCAAGCACCAACCCGGGGAGCTGTTTTTT
j_gene: TRBJ1-5; v_gene: TRBV7-8; d_gene: NA; abundance: few; CDR3aa: CASRGLQVGQPQHF; CDR3nt: TGTGCCAGCAGGGGACTACAGGTCGGTCAGCCCCAGCATTTT
j_gene: TRBJ1-5; v_gene: TRBV5-5; d_gene: NA; abundance: NA; CDR3aa: CASSLGRIYSNQPQHF; CDR3nt: TGTGCCAGCAGCTTGGGTAGGATTTATAGCAATCAGCCCCAGCATTTT
j_gene: TRBJ2-3; v_gene: TRBV7-8; d_gene: TRBD2; abundance: NA; CDR3aa: CASSLRGGLVDTQYF; CDR3nt: TGTGCCAGCAGCCTGCGGGGGGGCCTCGTAGATACGCAGTATTTT
j_gene: TRBJ2-1; v_gene: TRBV20-1; d_gene: TRBD1; abundance: many; CDR3aa: CSAHATEGQGYNEQFF; CDR3nt: TGCAGTGCTCATGCCACTGAGGGACAGGGGTACAATGAGCAGTTCTTC